This T cell receptor (beta chain) was captured in a study of T cell repertoires in cytomegalovirus infection. Study background: Recently described HLA-C-restricted plus well-studied HLA-B-restricted CMV epitopes were used. Both CMV infection and a matching HLA type were indicated by public TCR beta signatures. Findings and caveats of the study: HLA-C-restricted CMV-specific TCR beta clonotypes were dominant in the ex vivo response. CMV carriers having the relevant HLA were flagged by cumulative public TCR beta family frequency.

This clonotype has more than one count but fewer than ten. What it binds is unknown. Via MiXCR, TCRdb re-called the reads, giving one row per CDR3 protein. The repertoire holds around 900,000 distinct CDR3 sequences, with roughly a third as singletons. With V trimmed by 5 bases and J by 7 bases, 16 bases remained unmatched. The length of the CDR3 is 17 residues. The germline V gene encodes CDR1 MNHEY and CDR2 SMNVEV (reference sequence). The TCR sequence derives from a human donor in good health (CMV status not recorded). Some clones in this sample may be carry-over from other donors' samples. The material was cultured CD8+ T cells from PBMCs, obtained from culture after CMV antigen stimulation. V usage is TRBV27 and J usage is TRBJ2-1, with 8 bases matching TRBD2. The CDR3 bases are TGTGCCAGCAGTCTCTACATAGTTCGACCGGGAGGGAATGAGCAGTTCTTC. Translation: CASSLYIVRPGGNEQFF.